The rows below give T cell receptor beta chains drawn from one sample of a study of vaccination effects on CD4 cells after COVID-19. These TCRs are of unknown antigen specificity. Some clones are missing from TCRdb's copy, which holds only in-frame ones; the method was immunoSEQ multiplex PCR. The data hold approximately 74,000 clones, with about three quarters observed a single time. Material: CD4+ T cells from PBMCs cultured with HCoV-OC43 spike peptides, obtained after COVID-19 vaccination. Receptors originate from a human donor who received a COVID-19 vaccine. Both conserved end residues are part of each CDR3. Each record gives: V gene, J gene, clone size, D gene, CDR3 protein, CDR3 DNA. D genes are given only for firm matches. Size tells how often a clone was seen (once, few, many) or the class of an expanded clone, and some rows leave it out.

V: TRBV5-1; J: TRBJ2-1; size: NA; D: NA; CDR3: CASSLSSAINEQFF; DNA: TGCGCCAGCAGCTTGAGTTCGGCAATTAATGAGCAGTTCTTC
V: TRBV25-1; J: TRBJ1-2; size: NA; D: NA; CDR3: CASSDLGAESYGYTF; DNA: TGTGCCAGCAGTGACCTCGGGGCAGAAAGCTATGGCTACACCTTC
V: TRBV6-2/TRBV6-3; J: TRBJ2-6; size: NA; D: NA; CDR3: CASSYQGAAGANVLTF; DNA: TGTGCCAGCAGTTACCAAGGGGCCGCTGGGGCCAACGTCCTGACTTTC
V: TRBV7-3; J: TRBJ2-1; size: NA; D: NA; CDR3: CASSLSGQYNEQFF; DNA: TGTGCCAGCAGCTTATCTGGACAGTACAATGAGCAGTTCTTC
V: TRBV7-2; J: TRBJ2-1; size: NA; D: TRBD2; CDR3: CASSLEPVGSGGIF; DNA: TGTGCCAGCAGCCTCGAACCCGTGGGTAGCGGGGGGATCTTC
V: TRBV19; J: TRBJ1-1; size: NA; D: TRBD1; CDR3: CATLDPGGSSTEAFF; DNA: TGTGCCACGTTAGACCCAGGGGGCTCGAGCACTGAAGCTTTCTTT
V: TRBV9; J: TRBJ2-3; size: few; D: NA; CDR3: CASSVLAPRDADTQYF; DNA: TGTGCCAGCAGCGTATTGGCCCCCAGGGATGCAGATACGCAGTATTTT
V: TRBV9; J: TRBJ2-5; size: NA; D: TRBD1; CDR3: CASSAHPDRGPQETQYF; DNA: TGTGCCAGCAGCGCACATCCGGACAGGGGACCTCAAGAGACCCAGTACTTC
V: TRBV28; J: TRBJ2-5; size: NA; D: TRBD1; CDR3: CASIVRAGGETQYF; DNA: TGTGCCAGCATCGTAAGGGCAGGGGGCGAGACCCAGTACTTC
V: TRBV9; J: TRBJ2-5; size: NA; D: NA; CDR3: CASSVAPSDETQYF; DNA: TGTGCCAGCAGCGTAGCCCCCAGCGACGAGACCCAGTACTTC
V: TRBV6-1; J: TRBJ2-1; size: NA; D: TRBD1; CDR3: CASSDRDRGYNEQFF; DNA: TGTGCCAGCAGTGACCGGGACAGAGGCTACAATGAGCAGTTCTTC
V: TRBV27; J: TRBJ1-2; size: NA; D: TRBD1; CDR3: CASRTGDASNYGYTF; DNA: TGTGCCAGCAGGACAGGGGATGCCTCAAACTATGGCTACACCTTC
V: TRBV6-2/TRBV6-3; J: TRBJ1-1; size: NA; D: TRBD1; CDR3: CASSRQGARNTEAFF; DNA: TGTGCCAGCAGCAGACAGGGGGCGCGGAACACTGAAGCTTTCTTT
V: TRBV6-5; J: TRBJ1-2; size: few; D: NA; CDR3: CASWLGDYGYTF; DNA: TGTGCCAGCTGGCTCGGCGACTATGGCTACACCTTC
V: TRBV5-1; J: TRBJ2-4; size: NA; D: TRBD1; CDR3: CASTRTGDGIQYF; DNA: TGCGCCAGCACCAGGACAGGGGACGGCATTCAGTACTTC
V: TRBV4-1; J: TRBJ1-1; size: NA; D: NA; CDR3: CASSQDWGNTEAFF; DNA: TGCGCCAGCAGCCAAGATTGGGGAAACACTGAAGCTTTCTTT
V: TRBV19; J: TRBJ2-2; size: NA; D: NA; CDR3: CASILAGDTGELFF; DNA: NA
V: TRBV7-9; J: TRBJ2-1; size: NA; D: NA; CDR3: CASSSRSREFF; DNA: TGTGCCAGCAGCAGCCGGTCTCGAGAGTTCTTC
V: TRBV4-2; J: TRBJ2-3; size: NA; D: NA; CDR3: CASSQDPTRPQYF; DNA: TGTGCCAGCAGCCAAGACCCGACACGTCCGCAGTATTTT
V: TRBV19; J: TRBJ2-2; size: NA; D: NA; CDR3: CASSKGPGELFF; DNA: TGTGCCAGTAGTAAGGGGCCCGGGGAGCTGTTTTTT
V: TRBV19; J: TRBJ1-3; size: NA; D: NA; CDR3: CASSIVHGSGNTIYF; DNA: TGTGCCAGTAGTATAGTCCACGGCTCTGGAAACACCATATATTTT
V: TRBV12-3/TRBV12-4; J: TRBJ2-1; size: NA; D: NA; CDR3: CASSQHNEQFF; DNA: TGTGCCAGCAGCCAACACAATGAGCAGTTCTTC
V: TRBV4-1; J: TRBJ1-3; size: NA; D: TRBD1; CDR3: CASSQVGRGPGNTIYF; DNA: TGCGCCAGCAGCCAAGTTGGCAGGGGGCCCGGAAACACCATATATTTT
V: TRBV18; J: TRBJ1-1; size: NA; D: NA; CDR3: CASSPPGRGLSEAFF; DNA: TGTGCCAGCTCACCACCGGGCAGGGGATTGTCTGAAGCTTTCTTT
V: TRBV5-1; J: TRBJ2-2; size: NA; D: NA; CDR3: CASSLLERMNTGELFF; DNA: TGCGCCAGCAGCTTATTAGAGAGGATGAACACCGGGGAGCTGTTTTTT
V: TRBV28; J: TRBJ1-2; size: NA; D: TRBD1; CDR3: CASSLTGEYGYTF; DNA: TGTGCCAGCAGTTTGACAGGGGAATATGGCTACACCTTC
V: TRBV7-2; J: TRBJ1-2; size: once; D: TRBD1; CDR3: CASSHLGQGEGYTF; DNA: TGTGCCAGCAGCCACCTAGGACAGGGGGAAGGCTACACCTTC
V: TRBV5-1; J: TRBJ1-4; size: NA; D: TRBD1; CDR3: CASSWSGTGDEKLFF; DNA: TGCGCCAGCAGCTGGTCCGGGACAGGGGATGAAAAACTGTTTTTT
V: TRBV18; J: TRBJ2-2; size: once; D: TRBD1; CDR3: CASSATGVDTGELFF; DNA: TGTGCCAGCTCAGCGACAGGGGTTGACACCGGGGAGCTGTTTTTT
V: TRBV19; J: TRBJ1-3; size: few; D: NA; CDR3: CASSTPPGSSGNTIYF; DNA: TGTGCCAGTAGTACTCCCCCAGGGAGCTCTGGAAACACCATATATTTT